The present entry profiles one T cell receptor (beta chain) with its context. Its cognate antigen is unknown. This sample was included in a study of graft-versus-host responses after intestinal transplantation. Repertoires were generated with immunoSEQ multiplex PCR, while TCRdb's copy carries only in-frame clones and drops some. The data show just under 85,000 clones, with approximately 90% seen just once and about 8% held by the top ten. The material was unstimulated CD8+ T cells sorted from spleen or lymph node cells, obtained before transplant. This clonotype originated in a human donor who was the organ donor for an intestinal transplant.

CDR3 region: CASRELWGHSPLHF. As DNA, the CDR3 is TGTGCCAGCAGGGAACTATGGGGACATTCACCCCTCCACTTT. The J gene is TRBJ1-6, the V gene TRBV6-4, with TRBD1 as a possible D gene (5 bases). Germline CDR1 MRHNA, CDR2 SNTAGT. V was shortened by 6 bases and J by 8 bases, with 14 bases between the two germline ends. The CDR3 has 14 residues.